A selection of T cell receptor beta chains follows, all from one sample in a study of early T cells in non-severe SARS-CoV-2 infection. A single record per CDR3 protein comes from TCRdb applying MiXCR to the 5' RACE reads. The data contain about 20,000 distinct CDR3 sequences, 4.8% of them singletons. The sequencing input was whole blood. The receptors were sampled from an adult who was a healthcare worker with PCR-confirmed SARS-CoV-2 infection or an uninfected control (not recorded which). The CDR3 runs from the conserved cysteine through the conserved F or W. The order of the fields is V gene, D gene, clone size, J gene, CDR3 DNA, CDR3 protein. D genes are given only for firm matches. Expanded clones get a size class; other rows say once, few or many, or leave the size out.

V: TRBV6-5; D: NA; size: many; J: TRBJ2-1; DNA: TGTGCCAGCGCGAGCCCCTTGGGGGATGAGCAGTTCTTC; CDR3: CASASPLGDEQFF
V: TRBV4-1; D: TRBD1; size: many; J: TRBJ1-1; DNA: TGCGCCAGCAGCATGAGACAGGGGTATGGCACTGAAGCTTTCTTT; CDR3: CASSMRQGYGTEAFF
V: TRBV6-4; D: TRBD1; size: many; J: TRBJ1-4; DNA: TGTGCCAGCAGTCCGGGGACAGGAGAAAATGAAAAACTGTTTTTT; CDR3: CASSPGTGENEKLFF
V: TRBV19; D: TRBD2; size: many; J: TRBJ2-7; DNA: TGTGCCAGTAGTCGGGCGGGGACTAGCCTATCCTACGAGCAGTACTTC; CDR3: CASSRAGTSLSYEQYF
V: TRBV9; D: NA; size: NA; J: TRBJ2-3; DNA: TGTGCCAGCAGCGTAGGGGGCACCCCCACAGATACGCAGTATTTT; CDR3: CASSVGGTPTDTQYF
V: TRBV7-2; D: NA; size: many; J: TRBJ1-1; DNA: TGTGCCAGCAGCTTAGGGGGCGTTTGGACTGAAGCTTTCTTT; CDR3: CASSLGGVWTEAFF
V: TRBV3-1; D: TRBD1; size: few; J: TRBJ2-7; DNA: TGTGCCAGCAGCCATCCGGGACAGGGAACCTACGAGCAGTACTTC; CDR3: CASSHPGQGTYEQYF
V: TRBV6-1; D: NA; size: few; J: TRBJ2-3; DNA: TGTGCCAGCAGTGAACTCGATACGCAGTATTTT; CDR3: CASSELDTQYF
V: TRBV28; D: TRBD2; size: few; J: TRBJ2-7; DNA: TGTGCCAGCAGCCGGACGCAGCGGGAAAGAAACTACGAGCAGTACTTC; CDR3: CASSRTQRERNYEQYF
V: TRBV12-3/TRBV12-4; D: TRBD1; size: many; J: TRBJ1-5; DNA: TGTGCCAGCACCCTGGGGGACAGGGGATATCAGCCCCAGCATTTT; CDR3: CASTLGDRGYQPQHF
V: TRBV28; D: NA; size: few; J: TRBJ1-4; DNA: TGTGCCAGCAGTACCCCAAACAGGGACGGGTTTGAAAAACTGTTTTTT; CDR3: CASSTPNRDGFEKLFF
V: TRBV2; D: NA; size: few; J: TRBJ2-1; DNA: TGTGCCAGCAGTGAGATGAGCGGATTCAATGAGCAGTTCTTC; CDR3: CASSEMSGFNEQFF
V: TRBV18; D: NA; size: many; J: TRBJ2-1; DNA: TGTGCCAGCTCAAGCTCTCCCTCTTACAATGAGCAGTTCTTC; CDR3: CASSSSPSYNEQFF
V: TRBV5-1; D: NA; size: many; J: TRBJ1-3; DNA: TGCGCCAGCAGCTTGTCGACAGGAACCTCTGGAAACACCATATATTTT; CDR3: CASSLSTGTSGNTIYF
V: TRBV3-1; D: TRBD1; size: few; J: TRBJ1-2; DNA: TGTGCCAGCAGCCAAGAGGCGCTACAGGGGATTGATGGCTACACCTTC; CDR3: CASSQEALQGIDGYTF
V: TRBV20-1; D: NA; size: many; J: TRBJ1-2; DNA: TGCAGTGCCCCAGGTTGGGGGGAAGGCTACACCTTC; CDR3: CSAPGWGEGYTF
V: TRBV2; D: TRBD2; size: NA; J: TRBJ2-7; DNA: TGTGCCAGCAGCCAGCTCTGGACTAGTTCCTACGAGCAGTACTTC; CDR3: CASSQLWTSSYEQYF
V: TRBV3-1; D: NA; size: NA; J: TRBJ2-7; DNA: TGTGCCAGCAGCCAACGGAGCGGGCATGCCTACGAGCAGTACTTC; CDR3: CASSQRSGHAYEQYF
V: TRBV6-5; D: NA; size: many; J: TRBJ1-4; DNA: TGTGCCAGCAGAAGGACAGCTGCAACTAATGAAAAACTGTTTTTT; CDR3: CASRRTAATNEKLFF
V: TRBV6-2/TRBV6-3; D: NA; size: medium-sized; J: TRBJ2-5; DNA: TGTGCCAGCAGTTTCGGGGAGACCCAGTACTTC; CDR3: CASSFGETQYF
V: TRBV27; D: TRBD2; size: many; J: TRBJ2-3; DNA: TGTGCCAGCCGACAGACTAGCGGGATCGATACGCAGTATTTT; CDR3: CASRQTSGIDTQYF
V: TRBV30; D: NA; size: many; J: TRBJ1-2; DNA: TGTGCCTGGAGTCCCGATTCACTCGGCTACACCTTC; CDR3: CAWSPDSLGYTF
V: TRBV6-5; D: TRBD2; size: many; J: TRBJ2-7; DNA: TGTGCCAGCAGTAGCGGGAGTCGAAGGGAGCAGTACTTC; CDR3: CASSSGSRREQYF
V: TRBV18; D: TRBD1; size: many; J: TRBJ2-1; DNA: TGTGCCAGCTCACTCCTAGACAGGGATTACAATGAGCAGTTCTTC; CDR3: CASSLLDRDYNEQFF
V: TRBV7-3; D: NA; size: many; J: TRBJ2-7; DNA: TGTGCCAGCAGCTTAGGGACAACTCCCTACGAGCAGTACTTC; CDR3: CASSLGTTPYEQYF
V: TRBV7-9; D: NA; size: many; J: TRBJ2-7; DNA: TGTGCCAGCAGCCCAGGGGATCGGTTCGGATACGAGCAGTACTTC; CDR3: CASSPGDRFGYEQYF
V: TRBV7-6; D: NA; size: NA; J: TRBJ1-2; DNA: TGTGCCAGCAGCCCGATGGAGGGGCAGCTTAGCTTCTATGGCTACACCTTC; CDR3: CASSPMEGQLSFYGYTF
V: TRBV12-3/TRBV12-4; D: NA; size: many; J: TRBJ2-5; DNA: TGTGCCAGCAGTCAGAACAGGGTACGAGAGACCCAGTACTTC; CDR3: CASSQNRVRETQYF
V: TRBV13; D: NA; size: many; J: TRBJ1-6; DNA: TGTGCCAGCAGCCAGTCGACAGGCTCCTATAATTCACCCCTCCACTTT; CDR3: CASSQSTGSYNSPLHF
V: TRBV2; D: NA; size: few; J: TRBJ2-2; DNA: TGTGCCAGCAACCCGGACGCAGCCGGGGAGCTGTTTTTT; CDR3: CASNPDAAGELFF
V: TRBV19; D: NA; size: many; J: TRBJ2-6; DNA: TGTGCCAGTAGTACGGGGACGGCTCCTGGGGCCAACGTCCTGACTTTC; CDR3: CASSTGTAPGANVLTF
V: TRBV6-2/TRBV6-3; D: TRBD1; size: many; J: TRBJ1-2; DNA: TGTGCCAGCAGTCGAGCCGCACGACAGGGAGATTATGGCTACACCTTC; CDR3: CASSRAARQGDYGYTF
V: TRBV5-1; D: NA; size: NA; J: TRBJ1-2; DNA: TGCGCCAGCAGCTTGGGTACGGGGAACTATGGCTACACCTTC; CDR3: CASSLGTGNYGYTF
V: TRBV2; D: TRBD2; size: NA; J: TRBJ2-3; DNA: TGTGCCAGCAGCGAACGTGAGCGGGGGAAGGGAGATACGCAGTATTTT; CDR3: CASSERERGKGDTQYF
V: TRBV6-1; D: NA; size: few; J: TRBJ1-2; DNA: TGTGCCAGCAGTGAGATACAGGGATTTGGCTACACCTTC; CDR3: CASSEIQGFGYTF
V: TRBV5-1; D: NA; size: medium-sized; J: TRBJ2-3; DNA: TGCGCCAGCAGTAATCCCACCTACAATACGCAGTATTTT; CDR3: CASSNPTYNTQYF
V: TRBV10-2; D: NA; size: few; J: TRBJ2-1; DNA: TGCGCCAGCACTGACCCGGGGAGTAATGAGCAGTTCTTC; CDR3: CASTDPGSNEQFF
V: TRBV9; D: NA; size: few; J: TRBJ1-1; DNA: TGTGCCAGCAGCGTGTCCAGGGACACTGAAGCTTTCTTT; CDR3: CASSVSRDTEAFF
V: TRBV5-8; D: NA; size: few; J: TRBJ2-7; DNA: TGTGCCAGCAGCTTGTGGGACCGGGACGAGCAGTACTTC; CDR3: CASSLWDRDEQYF
V: TRBV7-2; D: NA; size: medium-sized; J: TRBJ1-6; DNA: TGTGCCAGCAGCCCCGAACATAATAATTCACCCCTCCACTTT; CDR3: CASSPEHNNSPLHF
V: TRBV18; D: NA; size: many; J: TRBJ2-7; DNA: TGTGCCAGCTCACCACCGTACGGGGGTGTGAACGAGCAGTACTTC; CDR3: CASSPPYGGVNEQYF
V: TRBV4-3; D: NA; size: many; J: TRBJ2-7; DNA: TGCGCCAGCAGCCAAGATTTACGTCAAAGTACCTACGAGCAGTACTTC; CDR3: CASSQDLRQSTYEQYF
V: TRBV5-1; D: NA; size: many; J: TRBJ2-1; DNA: TGCGCCAGCAGCTTGGGGACTACCTACAATGAGCAGTTCTTC; CDR3: CASSLGTTYNEQFF
V: TRBV11-2; D: NA; size: many; J: TRBJ1-3; DNA: TGTGCCAGCAGACCTCTGACGGACTTCGGAAACACCATATATTTT; CDR3: CASRPLTDFGNTIYF
V: TRBV6-5; D: TRBD1; size: many; J: TRBJ1-5; DNA: TGTGCCAGCAGCACGGGACAGGTCCATAGCAATCAGCCCCAGCATTTT; CDR3: CASSTGQVHSNQPQHF
V: TRBV6-2/TRBV6-3; D: NA; size: medium-sized; J: TRBJ1-2; DNA: TGTGCCAGCGAGGACAGAAACTATGGCTACACCTTC; CDR3: CASEDRNYGYTF
V: TRBV18; D: TRBD1; size: many; J: TRBJ2-6; DNA: TGTGCCAGCTCACGGGGACAGGGGAGCTCTGGGGCCAACGTCCTGACTTTC; CDR3: CASSRGQGSSGANVLTF
V: TRBV4-1; D: NA; size: NA; J: TRBJ2-2; DNA: TGCGCCAGCAGCCAAGCCGGGGCCGGGGAGCTGTTTTTT; CDR3: CASSQAGAGELFF
V: TRBV6-2/TRBV6-3; D: NA; size: many; J: TRBJ2-5; DNA: TGTGCCAGCAGTTACGGCGGGAACAGGGGCGGTGAGACCCAGTACTTC; CDR3: CASSYGGNRGGETQYF
V: TRBV19; D: NA; size: few; J: TRBJ2-7; DNA: TGTGCCAGTAGTACGACCAGGGGTTCTTCCTACGAGCAGTACTTC; CDR3: CASSTTRGSSYEQYF
V: TRBV21-1; D: NA; size: many; J: TRBJ2-6; DNA: TGTGCCAGCTCCGAGGACAGTAACTCTGGGGCCAACGTCCTGACTTTC; CDR3: CASSEDSNSGANVLTF